These T cell receptor beta chains were read from a single sample in a study of blood T cell repertoires in COVID-19. The method was immunoSEQ multiplex PCR; TCRdb's version includes in-frame clones alone and lacks a portion of them. The sample holds around 130,000 clones; roughly four fifths are singletons and the top ten take more than 15%. Sequencing input: PBMCs or T cells enriched from blood (not recorded which). The receptors stem from a man in his thirties or forties who had recovered from COVID-19. Both conserved end residues are part of each CDR3.

v_call	j_call	cdr3_aa
TRBV19	TRBJ1-1	CASRGQGANTEAFF
TRBV12-1	TRBJ1-2	CASSVTGDGYTF
TRBV7-9	TRBJ1-6	CASSFTGYNSPLHF
TRBV15	TRBJ1-3	CATSPRQGLSGNTIYF
TRBV2	TRBJ1-1	CASSARTGGTEAFF
TRBV5-4	TRBJ2-5	CASSGTGWDQETQYF
TRBV4-1	TRBJ1-4	CASSQEQALNEKLFF
TRBV28	TRBJ2-7	CASTHAYEQYF
TRBV19	TRBJ2-5	CASSSLAGGQETQYF
TRBV27	TRBJ1-4	CASSLSGTEWEKLFF
TRBV7-3	TRBJ2-2	CASREFANTGELFF
TRBV6-5	TRBJ2-3	CASSYHDTQYF
TRBV6-4	TRBJ2-3	CARAGGFNTDTQYF
TRBV6-5	TRBJ1-2	CATRDTTGGAYGYTF
TRBV19	TRBJ2-6	CAVSTGANVLTF
TRBV18	TRBJ2-7	CASSPAASGGYEQYF
TRBV5-1	TRBJ2-5	CASSAAGWQETQYF
TRBV7-2	TRBJ2-3	CASRDITGTSGGRDTQYF
TRBV4-1	TRBJ1-6	CASSLDRAEGSPLHF
TRBV6-5	TRBJ1-6	CAAGVNNSPLHF
TRBV7-2	TRBJ1-5	CASSLGQGFFGNQPQHF
TRBV10-3	TRBJ2-3	CATAGGGDTQYF
TRBV10-3	TRBJ1-4	CAIQPGLNEKLFF
TRBV9	TRBJ1-5	CASSPGQGMDGNQPQHF
TRBV9	TRBJ2-3	CASSVAARAGAPDTQYF
TRBV19	TRBJ1-4	CASRDPNEKLFF
TRBV11-2	TRBJ2-7	CASSPQLGQSSYEQYF
TRBV4-1	TRBJ1-1	CASSRGPGTGGTFF
TRBV7-9	TRBJ1-1	CASSSPLEGPGTEAFF
TRBV12-3/TRBV12-4	TRBJ1-4	CASSGGWRDKLFF
TRBV7-6	TRBJ1-3	CASSRDTGGGGNTIYF
TRBV11-2	TRBJ2-2	CASSLYPSNTGELFF
TRBV7-2	TRBJ1-2	CASSLGDPQDRGNGYTF
TRBV6-2/TRBV6-3	TRBJ1-4	CASSEPRSLGEKLFF
TRBV19	TRBJ2-2	CASSIDPTLRTAHTGELFF
TRBV29-1	TRBJ1-2	CSARQGNGYTF
TRBV4-1	TRBJ2-7	CASSQDQTGGYEQYF
TRBV10-3	TRBJ1-3	CAISGYRGSSAEDTIYF
TRBV5-1	TRBJ2-1	CASQSGAGSYNEQFF
TRBV29-1	TRBJ1-1	CSVERGRNTEAFF